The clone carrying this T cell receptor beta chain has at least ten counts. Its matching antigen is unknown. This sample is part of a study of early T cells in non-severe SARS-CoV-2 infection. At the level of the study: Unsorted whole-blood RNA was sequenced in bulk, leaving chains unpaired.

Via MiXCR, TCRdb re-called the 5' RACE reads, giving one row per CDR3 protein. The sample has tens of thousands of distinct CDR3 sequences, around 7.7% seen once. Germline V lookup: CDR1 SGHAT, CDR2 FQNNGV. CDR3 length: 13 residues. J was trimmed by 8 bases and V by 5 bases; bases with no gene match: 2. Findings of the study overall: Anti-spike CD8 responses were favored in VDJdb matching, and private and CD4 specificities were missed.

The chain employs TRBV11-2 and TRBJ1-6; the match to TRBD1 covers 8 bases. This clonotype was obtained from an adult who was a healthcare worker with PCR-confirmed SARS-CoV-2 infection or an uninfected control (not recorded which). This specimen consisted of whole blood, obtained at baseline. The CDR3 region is CASSLTGDSPLHF. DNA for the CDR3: TGTGCCAGCAGCCTGACAGGGGATTCACCCCTCCACTTT. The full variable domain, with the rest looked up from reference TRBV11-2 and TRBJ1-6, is EAGVAQSPRYKIIEKRQSVAFWCNPISGHATLYWYQQILGQGPKLLIQFQNNGVVDDSQLPKDRFSAERLKGVDSTLKIQPAKLEDSAVYLCASSLTGDSPLHFGNGTRLTVT.